Listed below are T cell receptor beta chains from one sample, sequenced in a study of cytotoxic CD8 clonotypes in ibrutinib-treated CLL. Only in-frame clones appear in the TCRdb table, and some are missing; sequencing was by immunoSEQ multiplex PCR. The sample holds some 120,000 clones, roughly 57% seen once. The sequencing here drew on PBMCs, taken after 24 months of ibrutinib treatment. The source is a human donor with chronic lymphocytic leukemia. Both conserved end residues are trimmed from each CDR3.

TRBJ2-7 | TRBV5-1 | ASSLGRAYEQY
TRBJ1-1 | TRBV4-1 | ASSQALTGRNTEAF
TRBJ2-2 | TRBV19 | ASIRQGAAPGELF
TRBJ2-7 | TRBV4-1 | ASSQVPGQGQKQY
TRBJ1-1 | TRBV6-4 | ASSAGGGRTEAF
TRBJ2-7 | TRBV5-8 | ASSRTGPYEQY
TRBJ2-7 | TRBV29-1 | SARTSGAYEQY
TRBJ1-4 | TRBV19 | ASSPQGAHEKLF
TRBJ1-5 | TRBV25-1 | ASSGQGGGMSNQPQH
TRBJ2-7 | TRBV30 | AWSAAEVRTYEQY
TRBJ2-1 | TRBV7-3 | ASSPGYNEQF
TRBJ1-1 | TRBV5-1 | ASSLTGQMLGIAF
TRBJ1-1 | TRBV7-2 | ASSSTFATEAF
TRBJ1-4 | TRBV2 | ASNRVLANEKLF
TRBJ2-2 | TRBV14 | ASSLPDRVGAGELF
TRBJ1-5 | TRBV6-6 | ASSYSEVSQPQH
TRBJ2-7 | TRBV11-3 | ASSPGRTGNEQY
TRBJ1-4 | TRBV5-6 | ASSLGRTGEKLF
TRBJ1-1 | TRBV25-1 | ASKAQGNTEAF
TRBJ1-5 | TRBV11-2 | ASSLDRGNQPQH
TRBJ2-5 | TRBV5-1 | ASSLTSGKETQY
TRBJ2-5 | TRBV18 | ASSPDGATVQETQY
TRBJ2-2 | TRBV27 | ASSRVSGLFTGELF
TRBJ1-3 | TRBV6-6 | ASRPGGNSGNTIY
TRBJ1-2 | TRBV28 | ASSLAPNYGYT
TRBJ2-5 | TRBV7-2 | ASSPRASSTRETQY
TRBJ1-2 | TRBV20-1 | SAWMAGGYT